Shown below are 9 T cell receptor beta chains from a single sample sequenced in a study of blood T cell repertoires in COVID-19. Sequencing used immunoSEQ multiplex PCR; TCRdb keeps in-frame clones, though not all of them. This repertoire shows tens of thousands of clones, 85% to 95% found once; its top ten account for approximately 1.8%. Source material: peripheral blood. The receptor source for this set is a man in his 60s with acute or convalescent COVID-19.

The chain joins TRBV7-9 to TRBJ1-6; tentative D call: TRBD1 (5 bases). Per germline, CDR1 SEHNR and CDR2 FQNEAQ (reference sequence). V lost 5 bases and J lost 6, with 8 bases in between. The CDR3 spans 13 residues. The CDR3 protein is CASSLDSNSPLHF. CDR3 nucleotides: TGTGCCAGCAGCCTCGACAGTAATTCACCCCTCCACTTT.

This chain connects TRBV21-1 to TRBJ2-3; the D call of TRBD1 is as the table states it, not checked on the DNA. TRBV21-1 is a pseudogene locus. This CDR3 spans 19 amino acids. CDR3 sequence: CASSKEASGQGWWGDTQYF. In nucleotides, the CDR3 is TGTGCCAGCAGCAAAGAAGCGAGTGGACAGGGGTGGTGGGGAGATACGCAGTATTTT.

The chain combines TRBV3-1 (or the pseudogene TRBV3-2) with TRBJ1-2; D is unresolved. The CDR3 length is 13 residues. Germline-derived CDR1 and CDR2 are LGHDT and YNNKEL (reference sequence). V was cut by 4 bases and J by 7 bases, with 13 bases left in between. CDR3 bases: TGTGCCAGCAGCCCTGAGCGGGTAGGTGGCTACACCTTC. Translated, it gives CASSPERVGGYTF.

For the CDR3, the DNA is TGTGCCAGCAGCTTAAGCGGGACCTCTGGGGATACGCAGTATTTT. It is translated as CASSLSGTSGDTQYF. The chain employs TRBV13 and TRBJ2-3; 7 nucleotides agree with TRBD2. The CDR3 has 15 residues. V was clipped by 2 bases and J by 6 bases; unmatched bases: 8. Germline assignment: CDR1 PRHDT and CDR2 FYEKMQ (reference sequence).

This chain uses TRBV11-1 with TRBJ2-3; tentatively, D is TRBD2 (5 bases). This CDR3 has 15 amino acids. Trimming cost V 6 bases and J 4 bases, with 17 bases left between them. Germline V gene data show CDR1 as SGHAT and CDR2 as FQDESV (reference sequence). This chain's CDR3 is CASSRDGEFSDTQYF. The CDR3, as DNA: TGTGCCAGCAGTCGCGACGGGGAGTTTTCAGATACGCAGTATTTT.

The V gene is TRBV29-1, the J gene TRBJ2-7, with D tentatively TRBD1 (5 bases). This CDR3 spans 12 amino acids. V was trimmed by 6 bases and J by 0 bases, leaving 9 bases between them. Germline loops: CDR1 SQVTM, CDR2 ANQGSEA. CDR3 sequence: CSVTASSYEQYF. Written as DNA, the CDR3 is TGCAGCGTGACAGCTAGCTCCTACGAGCAGTACTTC.

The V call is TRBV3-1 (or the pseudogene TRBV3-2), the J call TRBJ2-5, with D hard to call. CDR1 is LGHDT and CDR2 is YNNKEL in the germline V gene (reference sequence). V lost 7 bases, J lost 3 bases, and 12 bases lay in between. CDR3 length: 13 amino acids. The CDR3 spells CASTDISKETQYF. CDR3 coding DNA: TGTGCCAGCACTGATATATCTAAAGAGACCCAGTACTTC.

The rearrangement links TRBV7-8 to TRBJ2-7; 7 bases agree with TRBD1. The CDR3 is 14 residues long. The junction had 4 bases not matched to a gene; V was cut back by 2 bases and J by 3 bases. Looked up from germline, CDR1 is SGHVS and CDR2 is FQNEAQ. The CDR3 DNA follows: TGTGCCAGCAGCTTAAGGGGGCCCAGCTACGAGCAGTACTTC. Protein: CASSLRGPSYEQYF.

The CDR3 region has the DNA TGTGCCAGCAGCCAAGTCAGGGCCGGCTCTGGGGCCAACGTCCTGACTTTC. Translation gives CASSQVRAGSGANVLTF. J is TRBJ2-6 and V is TRBV16; maybe TRBD1 (5 bases). Germline loops: CDR1 KGHSY, CDR2 FQNENV. The CDR3 is made up of 17 amino acids. V shed 2 bases and J shed 0 bases, with 11 bases lying between them.